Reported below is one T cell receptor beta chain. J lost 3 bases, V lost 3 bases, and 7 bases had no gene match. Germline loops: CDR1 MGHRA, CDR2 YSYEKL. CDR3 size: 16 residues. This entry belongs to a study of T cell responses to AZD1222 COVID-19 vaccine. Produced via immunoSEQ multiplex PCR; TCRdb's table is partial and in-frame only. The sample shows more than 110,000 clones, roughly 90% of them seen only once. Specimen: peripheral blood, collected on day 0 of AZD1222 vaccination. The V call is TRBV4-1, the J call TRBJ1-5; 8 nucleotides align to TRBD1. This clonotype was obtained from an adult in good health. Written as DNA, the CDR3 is TGCGCCAGCAGCCATAGGACAGGGCAAAACAATCAGCCCCAGCATTTT. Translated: CASSHRTGQNNQPQHF.